A selection of T cell receptor beta chains follows, all from one sample in a study of control samples from healthy donors and cancer patients. Measured with immunoSEQ multiplex PCR; TCRdb has only the in-frame clones, and not every one. The data show roughly 120,000 clones, around nine tenths seen once. The specimen was blood. The receptors were gathered from a woman in her seventies in good health. Both conserved end residues are part of each CDR3. Fields, in order: D gene, J gene, clone size, V gene, CDR3 protein, CDR3 DNA. D genes are given only for firm matches. Where a row states a size, it is once, few, many or the class of an expanded clone; other rows omit it.

. | TRBJ1-5 | few | TRBV2 | CASSIQGNQPQHF | TGTGCCAGCAGTATACAGGGTAATCAGCCCCAGCATTTT
. | TRBJ2-7 | . | TRBV7-8 | CASSSRDTAYEQYF | TGTGCCAGCAGCTCCCGGGACACTGCCTACGAGCAGTACTTC
. | TRBJ2-5 | . | TRBV6-5 | CASSYTGVGVRQTQYF | TGTGCCAGCAGTTACACCGGGGTGGGGGTGAGGCAGACCCAGTACTTC
TRBD1 | TRBJ1-2 | once | TRBV12-3/TRBV12-4 | CASRRTGDGYTF | TGTGCCAGCAGACGGACAGGGGATGGCTACACCTTC
. | TRBJ2-1 | . | TRBV6-6 | CASSVDHGGGYNEQFF | TGTGCCAGCAGTGTCGACCACGGGGGTGGGTACAATGAGCAGTTCTTC
. | TRBJ2-2 | . | TRBV7-8 | CASSKRIQAFRELFF | TGTGCCAGCAGCAAAAGGATTCAAGCGTTCCGGGAGCTGTTTTTT
TRBD2 | TRBJ2-5 | . | TRBV9 | CASSAAGGPGETQYF | TGTGCCAGCAGCGCCGCGGGGGGGCCAGGAGAGACCCAGTACTTC
TRBD1 | TRBJ2-2 | . | TRBV5-1 | CASSTGQGHTGELFF | TGCGCCAGCAGCACAGGACAGGGCCACACCGGGGAGCTGTTTTTT
TRBD1 | TRBJ1-1 | few | TRBV5-6 | CASSFLKAGGRTEAFF | TGTGCCAGCAGCTTTTTGAAGGCAGGGGGCCGCACTGAAGCTTTCTTT
TRBD1 | TRBJ2-7 | . | TRBV5-1 | CASSLGGGYEQYF | TGCGCCAGCAGCTTAGGGGGCGGCTACGAGCAGTACTTC
. | TRBJ1-1 | . | TRBV6-6 | CASSPWGVPEAFF | TGTGCCAGCAGCCCCTGGGGGGTCCCTGAAGCTTTCTTT
TRBD1 | TRBJ2-2 | . | TRBV6-5 | CASSYRGQIGELFF | TGTGCCAGCAGTTACAGGGGGCAGATCGGGGAGCTGTTTTTT
TRBD1 | TRBJ2-3 | . | TRBV4-3 | CASSLTGADTQYF | TGCGCCAGCAGCCTTACAGGGGCCGATACGCAGTATTTT
. | TRBJ1-1 | . | TRBV12-3/TRBV12-4 | CASSPPRTEAFF | TGTGCCAGCAGTCCCCCGCGAACTGAAGCTTTCTTT
. | TRBJ1-2 | . | TRBV4-3 | CASSHDSGTPRYGYTF | TGCGCCAGCAGCCATGACTCCGGGACCCCACGCTATGGCTACACCTTC
TRBD2 | TRBJ2-5 | few | TRBV11-3 | CASSLGTTAGGPQETQYF | TGTGCCAGCAGCTTAGGGACAACTGCGGGGGGTCCGCAAGAGACCCAGTACTTC
TRBD1 | TRBJ1-2 | . | TRBV6-5 | CASRSGTGKGYTF | TGTGCCAGCAGGTCCGGGACAGGGAAGGGCTACACCTTC
TRBD2 | TRBJ2-7 | . | TRBV5-8 | CASSGGTSGGTYEQYF | TGTGCCAGCAGCGGCGGGACTAGCGGGGGGACCTACGAGCAGTACTTC
. | TRBJ2-7 | . | TRBV11-2 | CASSLVPGLNEQYF | TGTGCCAGCAGCTTAGTGCCAGGGCTGAACGAGCAGTACTTC
. | TRBJ1-6 | . | TRBV6-5 | CASSSGKVNSPLHF | TGTGCCAGCAGTTCAGGGAAAGTGAATTCACCCCTCCACTTT
TRBD1 | TRBJ1-4 | . | TRBV4-1 | CASSPADRVNVKLFF | TGCGCCAGCAGCCCAGCGGACAGGGTTAATGTTAAACTGTTTTTT
. | TRBJ1-6 | . | TRBV27 | CASSLSSQVGRSPLHF | TGTGCCAGCAGTTTATCGTCGCAGGTAGGGAGGTCACCCCTCCACTTT
TRBD1 | TRBJ1-4 | . | TRBV7-9 | CASSLQGAYTNEKLFF | TGTGCCAGCAGCTTACAGGGGGCTTACACTAATGAAAAACTGTTTTTT
TRBD2 | TRBJ2-2 | few | TRBV7-8 | CASSQTSGANTGELFF | TGTGCCAGCAGCCAGACTAGCGGAGCTAACACCGGGGAGCTGTTTTTT
. | TRBJ1-4 | . | TRBV5-5 | CASSSSLANEKLFF | TGTGCCAGCAGCTCGAGTCTCGCTAATGAAAAACTGTTTTTT
. | TRBJ1-2 | . | TRBV20-1 | CSARVGSGYTF | TGCAGTGCTAGAGTGGGTTCTGGCTACACCTTC
. | TRBJ1-3 | . | TRBV12-3/TRBV12-4 | CAARDGNTIYF | TGTGCTGCGAGGGACGGAAACACCATATATTTT
TRBD1 | TRBJ1-5 | . | TRBV27 | CASSSYRGQPQHF | TGTGCCAGCAGTTCTTACAGGGGTCAGCCCCAGCATTTT
. | TRBJ2-2 | . | TRBV20-1 | CSASSGSTGELFF | TGCAGTGCTAGTTCGGGTTCCACCGGGGAGCTGTTTTTT
TRBD1 | TRBJ1-6 | . | TRBV19 | CASSMRQGGGDSPLHF | TGTGCCAGTAGTATGAGACAGGGCGGAGGAGATTCACCCCTCCACTTT
. | TRBJ2-1 | . | TRBV24-1 | CATSDVDDEQFF | TGTGCCACCAGTGATGTAGACGATGAGCAGTTCTTC
. | TRBJ2-1 | . | TRBV29-1 | CSVGLYNEQFF | TGCAGCGTTGGTCTATACAATGAGCAGTTCTTC
. | TRBJ1-2 | . | TRBV9 | CASSVPGNYGYTF | TGTGCCAGCAGCGTCCCCGGGAACTATGGCTACACCTTC
. | TRBJ2-7 | . | TRBV6-5 | CASSHRDGDEQYF | TGCGCCAGCAGTCATCGGGACGGAGACGAGCAGTACTTC
TRBD2 | TRBJ2-1 | . | TRBV20-1 | CSAGISGRKIF | TGCAGTGCTGGCATTAGCGGGCGGAAAATCTTC
. | TRBJ1-5 | . | TRBV19 | CASSTAGRTGNQPQHF | TGTGCCAGTAGTACAGCCGGGAGGACGGGCAATCAGCCCCAGCATTTT
. | TRBJ2-7 | many | TRBV6-5 | CASSSHAGQPYEQYF | TGTGCCAGCAGTTCCCATGCGGGACAGCCTTACGAGCAGTACTTC
. | TRBJ2-1 | . | TRBV18 | CASSPGRSSTLSPEQFF | TGTGCCAGCTCACCGGGGCGGAGTTCGACCCTTTCACCTGAGCAGTTCTTC
. | TRBJ1-1 | . | TRBV3-1/TRBV3-2 | CASSQPGPNTEAFF | TGTGCCAGCAGCCAACCCGGACCCAACACTGAAGCTTTCTTT
. | TRBJ1-5 | few | TRBV5-8 | CASSSTDGNQPQHF | TGTGCCAGCAGCTCGACGGACGGAAATCAGCCCCAGCATTTT
. | TRBJ1-1 | . | TRBV5-4 | CASIPGTDGPYTEAFF | TGTGCCAGCATACCTGGGACGGATGGGCCGTACACTGAAGCTTTCTTT
TRBD1 | TRBJ1-2 | . | TRBV28 | CASSPASTGVGYTF | TGTGCCAGCAGTCCGGCCTCTACAGGGGTCGGCTACACCTTC
. | TRBJ2-7 | . | TRBV6-5 | CASRLTASYEQYF | TGTGCCAGCAGATTGACAGCCTCCTACGAGCAGTACTTC
. | TRBJ1-2 | . | TRBV19 | CASTQGLYGYTF | TGTGCCAGTACGCAGGGGCTCTATGGCTACACCTTC
TRBD2 | TRBJ2-1 | . | TRBV7-3 | CASSTPGGSGNEQFF | TGTGCCAGCAGCACCCCGGGGGGGTCGGGTAATGAGCAGTTCTTC
. | TRBJ2-7 | . | TRBV3-1/TRBV3-2 | CASSTLAGQGLEQYF | TGTGCCAGCAGCACCCTAGCGGGACAGGGACTCGAGCAGTACTTC
. | TRBJ1-3 | . | TRBV3-1/TRBV3-2 | CASSLSAGDTIYF | TGTGCCAGCAGCCTGTCAGCGGGAGACACCATATATTTT
. | TRBJ1-5 | . | TRBV14 | CASSEQGGQPQHF | TGTGCCAGCAGTGAACAGGGTGGTCAGCCCCAGCATTTT
TRBD1 | TRBJ1-1 | . | TRBV15 | CATSRPGQGVGLVGTEAFF | TGTGCCACCAGCAGACCGGGACAGGGGGTAGGTCTAGTGGGGACTGAAGCTTTCTTT
. | TRBJ1-2 | . | TRBV24-1 | CATSDGGSGQDGYTF | TGTGCCACCAGTGATGGGGGTAGCGGGCAGGATGGCTACACCTTC
. | TRBJ2-2 | . | TRBV5-6 | CASSLFYLGQGISGELFF | TGTGCCAGCAGCTTGTTCTATTTGGGGCAGGGGATATCCGGGGAGCTGTTTTTT